This T cell receptor (beta chain) was sequenced for a study of OX40 agonist ivuxolimab in advanced cancers. About the study: The group had a mean age of 60 years, ranged from roughly 20 to 79, and was 82.7% male. Broader study findings: On average, a greater number of expanded clones characterised CD8+ T cells relative to CD4+. Several nonresponders also turned out to have low normalized T-cell clonal expansion.

Clones were read by immunoSEQ multiplex PCR, and TCRdb kept only the in-frame ones, dropping some. The table records approximately 71,000 clones, around 94% of them present only once. About this clone: The antigen is undetermined.

The origin of this receptor is an adult with an advanced solid tumor such as melanoma, head and neck, liver or kidney cancer. Sequencing was performed on CD4+ or CD8+ T cells sorted from blood, taken in a trial of the OX40 agonist ivuxolimab.

CDR3: CASSPGGLTNQPQHF. The CDR3 DNA follows: TGTGCCAGCAGCCCCGGGGGGTTAACCAATCAGCCCCAGCATTTT. V usage is TRBV7-2 and J usage is TRBJ1-5; a possible D gene is TRBD1 (5 bases). Looked up from germline, CDR1 is SGHTA and CDR2 is FQGNSA. V was shortened by 5 bases and J by 3 bases, with 14 bases between the two germline ends. The CDR3 totals 15 residues.